A single sample is the source of the 19 T cell receptor beta chains below, sequenced in a study of post-analysis software for immune sequencing data. Study results and caveats: A few TRBV segments appeared more often in patients than in controls, and TRBV5-6, TRBV5-1 and TRBV20-1 were among these.

These receptors have no known antigen. cDNA libraries for TCR beta contained unique molecular identifiers. TCRdb reprocessed the PCR reads with MiXCR, giving one entry per CDR3 protein. The sample holds 380,000 or so distinct CDR3 sequences, around 33% seen once. The sample was blood. The source is a girl under 18 with multiple sclerosis.

The table lists this clonotype with many counts. The CDR3 region is CASSPITSTDTQYF. As DNA, the CDR3 is TGTGCCAGCAGCCCGATAACTAGCACAGATACGCAGTATTTT. The gene calls are TRBV7-2 and TRBJ2-3; D gene uncertain. The CDR3 is made up of 14 amino acids. Germline CDR1 SGHTA, CDR2 FQGNSA. V was pared by 5 bases and J by 0 bases, with 9 bases between.

This chain connects TRBV21-1 to TRBJ2-7; the D call of TRBD2 is as the table states it, not checked on the DNA. TRBV21-1 is shown as a pseudogene. This CDR3 comprises 19 residues. CDR3 residues: CASSNQNGLNRTTTYEQYF. CDR3 bases: TGTGCCAGCAGCAACCAAAATGGCCTGAACAGGACTACCACCTACGAGCAGTACTTC.

The chain combines TRBV24-1 with TRBJ2-2, with 8 bases fitting TRBD1. J was trimmed by 6 bases and V by 9 bases; bases with no gene match: 11. The CDR3 is 15 residues long. Germline-derived CDR1 and CDR2 are KGHDR and SFDVKD. The CDR3 sequence: CATYTRDRTAGELFF. The CDR3 DNA is TGTGCCACCTATACCCGGGACAGGACTGCCGGGGAGCTGTTTTTT.

The genes are TRBV28 and TRBJ1-2; perhaps TRBD1 as D (6 bases). CDR1 MDHEN and CDR2 SYDVKM come from the germline V gene. The length of the CDR3 is 14 residues. The germline V and J ends were trimmed by 2 bases and 4 bases, with 11 bases remaining between them. The CDR3 DNA is TGTGCCAGCAGTTTAATGACAGGACCCTATGGCTACACCTTC. Translation gives CASSLMTGPYGYTF.

With respect to this clonotype: Mismatch with germline at one junction end may stem from a read error. The chain joins TRBV3-1 to TRBJ2-4; no firm D call. The J call may be mistaken, given a closer DNA end match to TRBJ2-7. This CDR3 region has 14 residues. Germline V lookup: CDR1 LGHDT, CDR2 YNNKEL (reference sequence). The CDR3 spells CASSQAGSSDEQYF. CDR3 DNA sequence: TGTGCCAGTAGCCAAGCTGGAAGCTCGGACGAGCAGTACTTC.

The rearrangement uses TRBV10-3 and TRBJ1-2; a possible D gene is TRBD1 (6 bases). This CDR3 is built from 15 residues. The V end was cut by 2 bases, the J end by 4 bases, with 14 bases between. Germline V gene lookup returns CDR1 ENHRY and CDR2 SYGVKD. The CDR3 nucleotides read TGTGCCATCAGTGAGACGGACAGCGGGACCTATGGCTACACCTTC. This encodes CAISETDSGTYGYTF.

In this sample, this clonotype turned up a few times. The V gene is TRBV5-1, the J gene TRBJ2-7, with TRBD1 identical over 8 bases. The CDR3 covers 16 residues. Germline V CDR1 and CDR2: SGHRS, YFSETQ. J gave up 4 bases and V 4 bases, and 13 bases lay outside the gene matches. The CDR3 loop is CASSRLASDRAYEQYF. The CDR3 region has the DNA TGCGCCAGCAGCCGCTTAGCATCGGACAGGGCGTACGAGCAGTACTTC.

The CDR3 here is CASVSQGSDTQYF. The CDR3 DNA reads TGTGCCAGCGTCTCCCAGGGGTCAGATACGCAGTATTTT. The chain carries TRBV3-1 and TRBJ2-3; TRBD1 might be the D (6 bases). The V and J ends lost 8 bases and 4 bases respectively, with 13 bases between them. The V gene's germline CDR1 is LGHDT and CDR2 YNNKEL (reference sequence). This CDR3 comprises 13 residues.

V gene TRBV5-5 combines with J gene TRBJ2-3, with TRBD1 matching over 11 bases. V gave up 0 bases and J gave up 1 base; unmatched junction bases: 1. The CDR3 runs to 16 residues. The germline V gene has CDR1 SGHKS and CDR2 YYEKEE (reference sequence). The CDR3, as DNA: TGTGCCAGCAGCTTGGGGGACAGGGGGGGCACAGATACGCAGTATTTT. Protein product: CASSLGDRGGTDTQYF.

This chain connects TRBV12-3 or TRBV12-4 to TRBJ1-1, with D perhaps matching TRBD1 (5 bases). The V and J ends lost 6 bases and 5 bases respectively, with 10 bases between them. The length of the CDR3 is 12 residues. The CDR3 is CASSRRVTEAFF. The CDR3 region has the DNA TGTGCCAGCAGCCGCAGGGTTACTGAAGCTTTCTTT.

This clonotype was detected once. The chain uses TRBV6-2 or TRBV6-3 and TRBJ2-1; TRBD1 agrees at 9 bases. This CDR3 is 12 amino acids long. V trimming: 9 bases; J trimming: 7 bases; junction bases outside the gene matches: 4. Germline CDR1 is MNHEY and CDR2 is SVGEGT. CDR3 DNA sequence: TGTGCCAGTGGACAGGGGATTAATGAGCAGTTCTTC. Its protein is CASGQGINEQFF.

V is TRBV7-2 and J is TRBJ1-5; 7 positions agree with TRBD1. V was pared by 5 bases and J by 6 bases, with 4 bases of the junction left unmatched. Germline-derived CDR1 and CDR2 are SGHTA and FQGNSA. The CDR3 loop spans 13 amino acids. CDR3 DNA: TGTGCCAGCAGCCCAGGGACAGCTCAGCCCCAGCATTTT. The encoded protein is CASSPGTAQPQHF.

This clonotype was counted between two and nine times. V and J are TRBV6-4 and TRBJ2-1, with D perhaps matching TRBD1 or TRBD2 (6 bases each). The CDR3 is 18 residues long. Germline values: CDR1 MRHNA, CDR2 SNTAGT. V was pared by 9 bases and J by 0 bases, with 24 bases between. The CDR3 DNA is TGTGCCAGAAGCCCCAGCCACGGGGGCTGGAGCTCCTACAATGAGCAGTTCTTC. As protein: CARSPSHGGWSSYNEQFF.

This clonotype was counted a few times. The CDR3 DNA reads TGCGCCAGCAGCCCCCTGGGGGACACCCTTACGAATGAGCAGTTCTTC. It translates to CASSPLGDTLTNEQFF. The rearrangement joins TRBV5-1 to TRBJ2-1, with D possibly TRBD1 on 6 matching bases. The CDR3 consists of 16 residues. V shed 4 bases and J shed 7 bases, with 21 bases lying between them. From germline, CDR1 is SGHRS and CDR2 YFSETQ.

This chain connects TRBV6-5 to TRBJ2-3; D is perhaps TRBD2 (6 bases). CDR3 length equals 15 residues. With 2 bases removed from V and 1 base from J, the gap between germline ends came to 10 bases. Germline loops: CDR1 MNHEY, CDR2 SVGAGI. In nucleotides, the CDR3 is TGTGCCAGCAGTTACCGACTAGGGGGCACAGATACGCAGTATTTT. Translating gives CASSYRLGGTDTQYF.

The chain uses TRBV7-9 and TRBJ2-2; D gene uncertain. V was pared by 4 bases and J by 7 bases, with 13 bases between. There are 14 residues in the CDR3. Germline assignment: CDR1 SEHNR and CDR2 FQNEAQ (reference sequence). The DNA for the CDR3 is TGTGCCAGCAGCTATCCTCCGACTGGCGGGGAGCTGTTTTTT. It translates to CASSYPPTGGELFF.

The chain couples TRBV4-2 to TRBJ1-2; TRBD1 is a possible D gene (5 bases). From germline, CDR1 is LGHNA and CDR2 YNFKEQ. CDR3 length equals 13 residues. V was trimmed by 6 bases and J by 2 bases, leaving 10 bases between them. The CDR3 reads CASSDSQNYGYTF. The CDR3 DNA follows: TGTGCCAGCAGTGACAGTCAAAACTATGGCTACACCTTC.

This clonotype was seen only once. This rearrangement joins TRBV24-1 to TRBJ2-1; TRBD2 is a possible D gene (5 bases). This CDR3 has 13 amino acids. Germline CDR1 and CDR2: KGHDR and SFDVKD. Trimming took off 9 bases at V and 9 bases at J, with 17 bases between the two ends. The CDR3 nucleotides read TGTGCCACCTCCGACGGGGTTGAGGGTGAGCAGTTCTTC. Translating gives CATSDGVEGEQFF.

This rearrangement joins TRBV7-2 to TRBJ2-5; D remains ambiguous. The CDR3 spans 13 residues. Trimming shortened V by 3 bases and J by 5 bases, and 10 bases separated the two germline ends. In germline, CDR1 is SGHTA, CDR2 FQGNSA. CDR3 protein: CASSFGLRETQYF. The CDR3 bases are TGTGCCAGCAGCTTTGGCCTACGGGAGACCCAGTACTTC.